Listed here is a single TCR beta chain. Its antigen is unidentified. The data originate from a study of memory CD4+ T cells and cytomegalovirus serostatus. Whole-study results and caveats: Median bootstrapped AUC for CMV status was roughly 0.95 originally, about 0.9 US-trained. Suggested: most of the CMV-linked TCR signature lies in CD4+ memory cells.

The data were produced by immunoSEQ multiplex PCR, yet TCRdb's version contains in-frame clones alone and is incomplete. The sample carries roughly 53,000 clones, roughly 79% recorded once. The sort gate was single viable CD3+CD4+CD8-CD45RO+ cells for memory CD4+ T cells. V shed 5 bases, J shed 5 bases, and the junction held 7 bases outside the gene matches. The CDR3 runs to 16 residues. CDR1 and CDR2 from the germline V gene are SGHAT and FQNNGV. The sequencing sample was made of memory CD4+ T cells from blood. The chain combines TRBV11-2 with TRBJ2-5; TRBD2 matches 14 bases. The source is an adult in good health and CMV-seronegative. DNA for the CDR3: TGTGCCAGCAGCATCGGACTAGCGGGGGGCGGGGAGACCCAGTACTTC. It specifies CASSIGLAGGGETQYF.